One sample yielded the 19 T cell receptor beta chains listed below, sequenced in a study of shared clonotypes between healthy human individuals. Only in-frame clones appear in the TCRdb table, and some are missing; sequencing was by immunoSEQ multiplex PCR. Altogether 470,000 or so clones are present, approximately 81% being singletons, with the ten largest covering over 9.5%. Sequenced input: PBMCs. Source of these receptors: a woman aged 40 to 49 in good health. Some clones in this sample may be carry-over from other donors' samples.

The chain employs TRBV6-6 and TRBJ2-5; 8 bases are shared with TRBD2. The V and J ends lost 6 bases and 0 bases, in that order; junction bases with no gene match: 3. Germline-derived CDR1 and CDR2 are MNHNY and SVGAGI (reference sequence). The CDR3 covers 14 residues. This CDR3 is CASRFSGNQETQYF. CDR3 DNA: TGTGCCAGCAGATTTAGCGGGAACCAAGAGACCCAGTACTTC.

This clone came up a few times. The chain recombines TRBV19 with TRBJ2-5; D perhaps matches TRBD2 (5 bases). The CDR3 consists of 13 residues. Germline lookup yields CDR1 LNHDA and CDR2 SQIVND (reference sequence). V gave up 6 bases and J gave up 7 bases, with 15 bases separating them. For the CDR3, the DNA is TGTGCCAGTAGCGCGGGTTTCTCCTCGACCCAGTACTTC. Translation gives CASSAGFSSTQYF.

This clone was found many times. The same CDR3 is also encoded by other DNA sequences in this sample. This chain uses TRBV10-2 with TRBJ2-1; 10 bases are a match to TRBD2. There are 16 residues in the CDR3. Trimming removed 2 bases from V and 6 bases from J; junction bases left unmatched: 7. Germline V gene sequence: CDR1 WSHSY, CDR2 SAAADI. The CDR3 nucleotides are TGCGCCAGCAGTGAGGCTAGCGGGAGCTTTGGCAATGAGCAGTTCTTC. It is translated as CASSEASGSFGNEQFF.

This clone was counted many times. Other DNA sequences from this sample encode an identical CDR3 as well. The chain couples TRBV6-1 to TRBJ2-5; 10 bases map to TRBD2. Germline V gene sequence: CDR1 MNHNS, CDR2 SASEGT. J lost 4 bases, V lost 7 bases, and 9 bases had no gene match. The CDR3 is 15 amino acids. CDR3 in DNA: TGTGCCAGCACCCCGCTAGCGGGAGATCGAGAGACCCAGTACTTC. Protein: CASTPLAGDRETQYF.

CDR3 sequence reads: CAWSVWGLAGGLKNGELFF. CDR3 DNA sequence: TGTGCCTGGAGTGTATGGGGACTAGCGGGAGGGCTGAAGAACGGGGAGCTGTTTTTT. The V and J genes are TRBV30 and TRBJ2-2, with 16 bases fitting TRBD2. The J segment lost 7 bases and the V segment lost 0 bases, leaving 11 bases of the junction unmatched. Germline V CDR1 and CDR2: GTSNPN, SVGIG (reference sequence). This CDR3 region has 19 residues.

The CDR3 region is CASSISWDLNQPQHF. The CDR3 DNA reads TGTGCCAGCAGCATAAGTTGGGACCTTAATCAGCCCCAGCATTTT. This sequence joins TRBV7-9 and TRBJ1-5; perhaps TRBD1 as D (5 bases). CDR3 length: 15 residues. The germline V and J ends were trimmed by 5 bases and 4 bases, with 15 bases remaining between them. Looked up from germline, CDR1 is SEHNR and CDR2 is FQNEAQ (reference sequence).

V and J are TRBV27 and TRBJ1-2, with a possible D match to TRBD1 (5 bases). Germline lookup yields CDR1 MNHEY and CDR2 SMNVEV (reference sequence). This CDR3 contains 14 residues. Trimming left V 9 bases short and J 4 bases short, with 18 bases between. The CDR3 reads CASAARGYGYGYTF. Here the CDR3 DNA reads TGTGCCAGTGCCGCCCGGGGGTATGGCTATGGCTACACCTTC.

The V gene is TRBV10-3, the J gene TRBJ2-1; 12 bases are shared with TRBD2. The germline gives CDR1 ENHRY, CDR2 SYGVKD. This CDR3 is built from 15 residues. Losses at the gene ends were 8 bases for V and 4 bases for J; bases not matched to a gene: 6. The CDR3 loop is CAILTSGRGYNEQFF. Here the CDR3 DNA reads TGTGCCATCCTGACTAGCGGGAGAGGATACAATGAGCAGTTCTTC.

For this clone: Given a far larger clone just one base away, this is likely a sequencing read error. It is likely a read error, because the conserved phenylalanine at the end of the CDR3 is missing. This chain uses TRBV14 with TRBJ2-7; TRBD1 matches at 9 bases. The CDR3 length is 19 residues. The germline CDR1 and CDR2 sequences are SGHDN and FVKESK. V was pared by 1 base and J by 0 bases, with 13 bases of the junction left unmatched. The CDR3 spells CASSQGAPYDRGSSYEQYS. The DNA of the CDR3 is TGTGCCAGCAGCCAAGGGGCCCCCTATGACAGGGGGAGCTCCTACGAGCAGTACTCC.

V is TRBV19 and J is TRBJ2-7; weak D call: TRBD2 (7 bases). The CDR3 contains 14 residues. V lost 6 bases and J lost 4, with 16 bases in between. Looked up from germline, CDR1 is LNHDA and CDR2 is SQIVND (reference sequence). This CDR3 reads CASSVGGQGYEQYF. CDR3 DNA: TGTGCCAGTAGCGTCGGGGGGCAAGGGTACGAGCAGTACTTC.

This chain joins TRBV18 and TRBJ1-5, with D tentatively TRBD1 (6 bases). The germline gives CDR1 KGHSH, CDR2 LQKENI. V was cut by 5 bases and J by 2 bases, with 13 bases left in between. This CDR3 has 15 residues. CDR3: CASSSGAGGNQPQHF. In DNA, the CDR3 is TGTGCCAGCTCATCAGGGGCAGGTGGCAATCAGCCCCAGCATTTT.

As to this clone: This is likely an artifact of a read error, given a far larger clone one base away. The chain carries TRBV5-4 and TRBJ2-2; D perhaps matches TRBD2 (5 bases). Looked up from germline, CDR1 is SGHNT and CDR2 is YYREEE (reference sequence). CDR3 length equals 15 residues. The CDR3 loop reads CASSLGLPNTGEMFF. As DNA, the CDR3 is TGTGCCAGCAGCTTGGGCCTTCCGAACACCGGGGAGATGTTTTTT.

The J gene is TRBJ1-2, the V gene TRBV6-6; no definite D call. The CDR3 length is 14 residues. CDR1 and CDR2 (germline): MNHNY, SVGAGI (reference sequence). Trimming cost V 3 bases and J 4 bases, with 12 bases left between them. This CDR3 is CASSYSDQGYGYTF. The CDR3 DNA sequence: TGTGCCAGCAGTTATTCCGACCAAGGCTATGGCTACACCTTC.

The rearrangement links TRBV10-2 to TRBJ1-2; D is ambiguous. Trimming stripped 0 bases from V and 2 bases from J, with 10 bases between. This CDR3 has 15 amino acids. Germline lookup yields CDR1 WSHSY and CDR2 SAAADI. CDR3 coding DNA: TGCGCCAGCAGTGAGTCTGGTGCGGAAAACTATGGCTACACCTTC. Translated: CASSESGAENYGYTF.

The chain employs TRBV5-1 and TRBJ1-4, with TRBD1 matching over 9 bases. CDR1 and CDR2 from the germline V gene are SGHRS and YFSETQ. The CDR3 runs 16 residues. The V and J ends lost 6 bases and 7 bases, in that order; junction bases with no gene match: 13. CDR3 amino acids: CASTLTGGGFGEKLFF. The CDR3 nucleotides read TGCGCCAGCACCCTGACAGGGGGTGGCTTCGGTGAAAAACTGTTTTTT.

The J gene is TRBJ2-7, the V gene TRBV27; D uncertain. Germline CDR1 is MNHEY and CDR2 is SMNVEV (reference sequence). The CDR3 loop spans 14 amino acids. The germline V and J ends were trimmed by 3 bases and 3 bases, with 12 bases remaining between them. The CDR3 loop reads CASSFGRKDYEQYF. For the CDR3, the DNA is TGTGCCAGCAGTTTTGGCAGAAAGGACTACGAGCAGTACTTC.

With regard to this clone: A read error likely explains this, since a far larger clone differs by one base. Other DNA variants within this sample encode the same CDR3. The CDR3 loop is CASSLGGGRDNQPQHF. CDR3 bases: TGTGCCAGCAGCTTAGGTGGAGGGCGGGACAACCAGCCCCAGCATTTT. The gene calls are TRBV7-8 and TRBJ1-5; a possible D gene is TRBD1 (6 bases). CDR3 length equals 16 residues. V was pared by 1 base and J by 7 bases, with 17 bases between. In germline, CDR1 is SGHVS, CDR2 FQNEAQ.

CDR3 bases: TGTGCCAGCAGCCCCCAGGGGGGGGAGACAGGCACAGATACGCAGTATTTT. Translated, it gives CASSPQGGETGTDTQYF. The chain recombines TRBV9 with TRBJ2-3; D possibly matches TRBD1 or TRBD2 (7 bases each). The CDR3 totals 17 residues. Trimming took 4 bases from V and 1 from J, leaving 19 bases between them. Germline lookup yields CDR1 SGDLS and CDR2 YYNGEE. Based on the CDR3 plus reference TRBV9 and TRBJ2-3, the full variable domain is DSGVTQTPKHLITATGQRVTLRCSPRSGDLSVYWYQQSLDQGLQFLIQYYNGEERAKGNILERFSAQQFPDLHSELNLSSLELGDSALYFCASSPQGGETGTDTQYFGPGTRLTVL.

This clone was recorded only once. This likely came from a read error, as a far larger clone is one base away. This chain joins TRBV27 and TRBJ1-2, with D uncertain. Germline assignment: CDR1 MNHEY and CDR2 SMNVEV (reference sequence). CDR3 size: 14 residues. V dropped 2 bases and J dropped 4 bases, with 11 bases sitting between them. The CDR3 bases are TGTGCCAGCAGTTTAAATCCCCATACCTATGGCTACACCTTC. Protein: CASSLNPHTYGYTF.